Listed below are T cell receptor beta chains from one sample, sequenced in a study of post-analysis software for immune sequencing data. In TCRdb, the PCR reads were re-called with MiXCR into one record per CDR3 protein. The sample consists of a few hundred thousand distinct CDR3 sequences, 30% to 45% of them appearing once. Sequencing was performed on blood. The receptors derive from a girl aged 2 to 10 with multiple sclerosis. Each CDR3 is given without its conserved first and last residue.

CDR3 protein	V gene	J gene
ASSQLQYKRTSGSSTPNEQF	TRBV4-3	TRBJ2-1
ASSLAPPTSTNYGYT	TRBV7-8	TRBJ1-2
ASSIGLAGIREQY	TRBV7-3	TRBJ2-7
SARDRIGQGRSYEQY	TRBV20-1	TRBJ2-7
ASSLSGGQSGAQY	TRBV27	TRBJ2-7
ASSWGQGGYEQY	TRBV6-6	TRBJ2-7
ASSLGVLGDHEQY	TRBV7-9	TRBJ2-7
SVRGLAGKENYEQY	TRBV29-1	TRBJ2-7
SVEGRVHQEAQY	TRBV29-1	TRBJ2-7
ASSSTASLPYEQY	TRBV7-9	NA
ASSVEGGQPQH	TRBV2	TRBJ1-5
ASSSHRGTGGYEQY	TRBV7-9	TRBJ2-7
ASSYPYQPQH	TRBV6-2/TRBV6-3	TRBJ1-5
SVALLAGGYEQY	TRBV29-1	TRBJ2-7
SATPGLPYNEQF	TRBV20-1	TRBJ2-1
ASSSAGTEETQY	TRBV3-1	TRBJ2-5
ASSPWSDYEQY	TRBV7-2	TRBJ2-7
SVRRTTQETQY	TRBV29-1	TRBJ2-5
ASSPRTGWAYEQY	TRBV27	TRBJ2-7
ASSLVGGGNEQY	TRBV5-1	NA
ATSDLQPYPGKPQH	TRBV24-1	TRBJ1-5
ASSLLPGGYT	TRBV5-1	TRBJ1-2
ASSPHVAGADTQY	TRBV27	TRBJ2-3
ATSDLDNEQF	TRBV24-1	TRBJ2-1
ASSLDNTQY	TRBV5-1	TRBJ2-7
ASSFYGGPYEQY	TRBV7-3	TRBJ2-7
SASGWRVNTEAF	TRBV20-1	TRBJ1-1
SAPRTSGYYNEQF	TRBV20-1	TRBJ2-1
ASSFSEETQY	TRBV12-3/TRBV12-4	TRBJ2-5